This T cell receptor beta chain originates from a study of Ad26.COV2.S vaccination and SARS-CoV-2 variants. Across the whole study: Sample donor was a member of the COV1001 Ad26.COV2.S trial arm. Once or twice, 56 days apart, Ad26.COV2.S was delivered intramuscularly. Study-level points and caveats: Non-spike TCR breadth showed similarity between vaccine and placebo recipients.

Treatment: some 20 received Ad26.COV2.S at low or high dose, single or two shots; several received placebo; per-sample allocation not given. Day 63 after the first injection of vaccine or placebo was the sampling time. As regards this clone: The antigen is not known.

Repertoires were generated with immunoSEQ multiplex PCR, while TCRdb's copy carries only in-frame clones and drops some. The data hold about 480,000 clones, with approximately 88% observed a single time. The sample consisted of peripheral blood, taken in a trial of Ad26.COV2.S vaccine versus placebo. The source is a person aged 18-65 years who received the Ad26.COV2.S COVID-19 vaccine or a placebo.

CDR3 bases: TGTGCCAGCAGCCAAGATCCCGGATCGGGGAAGTTCTTC. Its protein is CASSQDPGSGKFF. The genes are TRBV4-2 and TRBJ2-1, with a tentative D call TRBD2 (5 bases). V was pared by 0 bases and J by 14 bases, with 14 bases between. The germline CDR1 and CDR2 sequences are LGHNA and YNFKEQ. CDR3 length equals 13 residues.